This T cell receptor beta chain came from a study of blood T cell repertoires in COVID-19. Only in-frame clones appear in the TCRdb table, and some are missing; sequencing was by immunoSEQ multiplex PCR. Of around 190,000 clones listed, roughly four fifths are singletons. The germline V gene encodes CDR1 MNHNS and CDR2 SASEGT. V shed 3 bases, J shed 10 bases, and the junction held 3 bases outside the gene matches. The CDR3 is 12 residues long. Patients of the Seattle cohort, enrolled during active infection, were followed longitudinally. The J gene is TRBJ1-1, the V gene TRBV6-1; 9 positions agree with TRBD1. The TCR comes from a woman in her seventies with COVID-19, enrolled during active disease. The source material was peripheral blood. The CDR3 sequence: CASSDGGQGAFF. The CDR3 DNA sequence: TGTGCCAGCAGTGATGGGGGACAGGGAGCTTTCTTT.